The rows below give T cell receptor beta chains drawn from one sample of a study of spatial heterogeneity in lung cancer. Via MiXCR, TCRdb re-called the 5' RACE reads, giving one row per CDR3 protein. The sample carries 100,000 to 110,000 distinct CDR3 sequences, around 4.8% recorded once. The specimen was lung tumor tissue, collected at surgery. These TCRs come from a male donor with early-stage non-small cell lung cancer. Each CDR3 is given with its conserved first and last residue. D genes are given only for firm matches. The size entry is marked missing in some rows and otherwise reads once, few, many or a size class.

d_gene	abundance	v_gene	j_gene	CDR3aa	CDR3nt
TRBD1	many	TRBV6-5	TRBJ1-5	CASSDRADFHSNQPQHF	TGTGCCAGCAGTGACAGGGCCGACTTCCATAGCAATCAGCCCCAGCATTTT
TRBD2	many	TRBV7-6	TRBJ2-3	CASSLKLAERVTDTQYF	TGTGCCAGCAGCTTAAAGCTAGCGGAGAGGGTTACAGATACGCAGTATTTT
.	many	TRBV25-1	TRBJ2-1	CASSEFDSLDEQFF	TGTGCCAGCAGTGAATTCGATAGCCTCGATGAGCAGTTCTTC
.	many	TRBV7-9	TRBJ2-3	CASSLRRTHTDTQYF	TGTGCCAGCAGCTTACGTAGGACTCACACAGATACGCAGTATTTT
.	few	TRBV2	TRBJ2-3	CASSQSGIDTQYF	TGTGCCAGCAGCCAGTCCGGGATAGATACGCAGTATTTT
.	many	TRBV29-1	TRBJ2-7	CSVAGEASIPNEQYF	TGCAGCGTTGCGGGGGAGGCATCAATCCCCAACGAGCAGTACTTC
TRBD1	few	TRBV11-2	TRBJ1-2	CASSLVGQGLYGYTF	TGTGCCAGCAGCTTAGTCGGACAGGGACTCTATGGCTACACCTTC
.	.	TRBV20-1	TRBJ1-1	CSASQSRTANTEAFF	TGCAGTGCTAGTCAATCCCGGACAGCAAACACTGAAGCTTTCTTT
TRBD2	many	TRBV7-6	TRBJ2-5	CASSFGTMQETQYF	TGTGCCAGCAGCTTCGGGACTATGCAAGAGACCCAGTACTTC
.	.	TRBV11-2	TRBJ2-3	CASSLVSSLLSTDTQYF	TGTGCCAGCAGCTTAGTATCCAGCCTCCTGAGCACAGATACGCAGTATTTT
.	many	TRBV14	TRBJ1-5	CASSPWEGRAHQPQHF	TGTGCCAGCAGCCCTTGGGAGGGCAGGGCCCATCAGCCCCAGCATTTT
.	many	TRBV6-2/TRBV6-3	TRBJ1-5	CASSYGARGPQHF	TGTGCCAGCAGTTACGGAGCTCGGGGGCCCCAGCATTTT
.	few	TRBV12-3/TRBV12-4	TRBJ1-6	CASSLAQSAASPLHF	TGTGCCAGCAGTTTAGCTCAATCGGCCGCTTCACCCCTCCACTTT
.	many	TRBV6-5	TRBJ2-1	CASRGLDEQFF	TGTGCCAGCAGGGGGTTAGACGAGCAGTTCTTC
.	many	TRBV11-2	TRBJ2-6	CASSLDRAGANVLTF	TGTGCCAGCAGCTTAGACAGGGCTGGGGCCAACGTCCTGACTTTC
TRBD2	many	TRBV5-1	TRBJ2-3	CASSLLAAGTDTQYF	TGCGCCAGCAGCTTACTAGCGGCCGGCACAGATACGCAGTATTTT
TRBD1	many	TRBV7-2	TRBJ1-1	CASSSRDRGRDTEAFF	TGTGCCAGCAGTTCCCGGGACAGGGGGCGCGACACTGAAGCTTTCTTT
.	.	TRBV6-5	TRBJ2-7	CASSYSRVGYEQYF	TGTGCCAGCAGTTACTCGAGGGTAGGATACGAGCAGTACTTC
TRBD2	many	TRBV28	TRBJ2-3	CASSGAGGLAGGPDTQYF	TGTGCCAGCAGTGGGGCTGGAGGACTAGCGGGAGGGCCGGATACGCAGTATTTT
TRBD1	.	TRBV5-4	TRBJ1-4	CASSLQGAGEKLFF	TGTGCCAGCAGCTTACAGGGGGCGGGTGAAAAACTGTTTTTT
.	few	TRBV4-1	TRBJ2-1	CASSQFHEQFF	TGCGCCAGCAGCCAGTTCCATGAGCAGTTCTTC
TRBD1	many	TRBV12-5	TRBJ1-5	CASAEGALGDQPQHF	TGTGCTAGTGCCGAGGGGGCCCTAGGGGATCAGCCCCAGCATTTT
.	few	TRBV12-3/TRBV12-4	TRBJ2-1	CASTSGAADNEQFF	TGTGCCAGCACTTCCGGCGCGGCGGACAATGAGCAGTTCTTC
TRBD1	many	TRBV20-1	TRBJ2-7	CSATDRARDEQYF	TGCAGTGCGACAGACAGGGCCAGGGACGAGCAGTACTTC
TRBD1	many	TRBV12-3/TRBV12-4	TRBJ2-1	CASSPGTADLPNEQFF	TGTGCCAGCAGTCCCGGGACAGCCGACTTACCCAATGAGCAGTTCTTC
.	few	TRBV6-6	TRBJ1-5	CASSRGQGGAYSNQPQHF	TGTGCCAGCAGTCGCGGGCAGGGAGGCGCGTATAGCAATCAGCCCCAGCATTTT
TRBD2	many	TRBV28	TRBJ2-5	CASGGRGTRSVETQYF	TGTGCCAGCGGGGGGCGCGGGACTAGGTCCGTAGAGACCCAGTACTTC
.	many	TRBV7-9	TRBJ2-3	CASSPRPSSDTQYF	TGTGCCAGCAGCCCCCGGCCGTCTAGTGATACGCAGTATTTT
.	many	TRBV15	TRBJ2-3	CATSRGGRDTQYF	TGTGCCACCAGCAGAGGGGGGAGAGATACGCAGTATTTT
TRBD2	.	TRBV2	TRBJ2-1	CASRPLAGAYNEQFF	TGTGCCAGCAGGCCTTTGGCGGGGGCCTACAATGAGCAGTTCTTC
.	many	TRBV28	TRBJ2-7	CASSPVLAIYEQYF	TGTGCCAGCAGCCCCGTTCTAGCCATCTACGAGCAGTACTTC
.	many	TRBV20-1	TRBJ1-6	CSARGGNSPLHF	TGCAGTGCGAGGGGTGGCAATTCACCCCTCCACTTT
TRBD2	.	TRBV4-1	TRBJ2-4	CASRSGTFAKNIQYF	TGCGCCAGCAGGAGCGGGACTTTCGCCAAAAACATTCAGTACTTC
.	many	TRBV4-2	TRBJ2-3	CASSRVGPGAGTDTQYF	TGTGCCAGCAGCCGAGTCGGACCCGGCGCGGGGACAGATACGCAGTATTTT
TRBD1	.	TRBV19	TRBJ1-4	CATSRGTGGEKLFF	TGTGCCACCTCTCGGGGGACAGGGGGTGAAAAACTGTTTTTT
.	many	TRBV6-2/TRBV6-3	TRBJ1-5	CASSPGPSTRVWGNQPQHF	TGTGCCAGCAGTCCCGGACCAAGCACCAGGGTCTGGGGCAATCAGCCCCAGCATTTT
TRBD1	.	TRBV28	TRBJ1-2	CASSFTGVRPPSYTF	TGTGCCAGCAGTTTTACAGGGGTCCGCCCGCCCAGCTACACCTTC
.	many	TRBV4-1	TRBJ1-5	CASSQENMYQPQHF	TGCGCCAGCAGCCAAGAAAATATGTATCAGCCCCAGCATTTT
.	many	TRBV7-2	TRBJ1-2	CASSPHQQVPYGYTF	TGTGCCAGCAGCCCCCACCAACAGGTTCCCTATGGCTACACCTTC
.	few	TRBV7-9	TRBJ2-7	CASSSPGLDYEQYF	TGTGCCAGCAGCTCCCCAGGCCTCGATTACGAGCAGTACTTC
.	many	TRBV5-1	TRBJ2-2	CASSLDGRAAGELFF	TGCGCCAGCAGCTTGGACGGACGGGCAGCCGGGGAGCTGTTTTTT
TRBD2	.	TRBV15	TRBJ2-2	CATSGFEVTSGITGELFF	TGTGCCACCAGCGGGTTTGAGGTGACTAGCGGGATAACCGGGGAGCTGTTTTTT
TRBD2	.	TRBV27	TRBJ2-7	CASSLVSGAPHEQYF	TGTGCCAGCAGTTTGGTGAGCGGGGCCCCCCACGAGCAGTACTTC